These 16 T cell receptor beta chains were sequenced from one sample in a study of blood T cell repertoires in COVID-19. TCRdb's table, derived via immunoSEQ multiplex PCR, lists solely in-frame clones and lacks some. The data hold fewer than 200,000 clones, with approximately 90% observed a single time. Source material: peripheral blood. Every receptor here comes from an older woman with COVID-19, enrolled during active disease.

CDR3 sequence: CASSRSVLAVHSYEQYF. CDR3 nucleotide sequence: TGTGCCAGCAGTCGCTCTGTACTAGCGGTCCACTCCTACGAGCAGTACTTC. The chain joins TRBV6-2 or TRBV6-3 to TRBJ2-7; 8 positions match TRBD2. Germline values: CDR1 MNHEY, CDR2 SVGEGT. Trimming removed 5 bases from V and 0 bases from J; junction bases left unmatched: 12. The CDR3 is 17 amino acids.

This clone was detected only once. The chain employs TRBV6-5 and TRBJ1-2; no definite D call. Trimming took off 5 bases at V and 4 bases at J, with 11 bases between the two ends. CDR1 and CDR2 (germline): MNHEY, SVGAGI. The CDR3 sequence is 13 residues long. The CDR3 nucleotides read TGTGCCAGCAGTACCAGTGGCAGCTATGGCTACACCTTC. Translating it yields CASSTSGSYGYTF.

The chain carries TRBV3-1 (or the pseudogene TRBV3-2) and TRBJ2-1; 8 nucleotides line up with TRBD2. The J segment lost 9 bases and the V segment lost 4 bases, leaving 17 bases of the junction unmatched. The germline gives CDR1 LGHDT, CDR2 YNNKEL (reference sequence). CDR3 length: 17 residues. This chain's CDR3 is CASSRFKASREVGEQFF. The CDR3 DNA follows: TGTGCCAGCAGCCGTTTTAAGGCCTCGCGGGAGGTGGGTGAGCAGTTCTTC.

DNA for the CDR3: TGTGCCAGCAGCTTAGCCCTTGAGACTAGCGGGAGTCGGGCTGAGCAGTTCTTC. It yields the protein CASSLALETSGSRAEQFF. This chain joins TRBV7-2 and TRBJ2-1; 12 bases are shared with TRBD2. After removal of 0 bases from V and 9 bases from J, the junction contained 12 bases not matched to a gene. The CDR3 loop spans 18 amino acids. The germline CDR1 and CDR2 sequences are SGHTA and FQGNSA.

The sample holds a few counts of this clone. The chain combines TRBV10-1 with TRBJ2-7, with a weak D call TRBD1 (5 bases). The length of the CDR3 is 15 residues. Germline V gives CDR1 WNHNN, CDR2 SYGVQD (reference sequence). Deletions cut 7 bases from V and 5 bases from J, with 21 bases between. CDR3 protein: CASIQGVINLHEQYF. CDR3 coding DNA: TGCGCCAGCATTCAAGGGGTTATCAACCTCCACGAGCAGTACTTC.

The chain is built from TRBV5-4 and TRBJ1-2; a weak D match, TRBD1 (6 bases). The CDR3 runs to 14 residues. Trimming took 2 bases from V and 4 from J, leaving 12 bases between them. Germline-derived CDR1 and CDR2 are SGHNT and YYREEE (reference sequence). In nucleotides, the CDR3 is TGTGCCAGCAGCTTAGCAGGGGTCGTCTATGGCTACACCTTC. Protein product: CASSLAGVVYGYTF. The full variable domain, completed using reference TRBV5-4 and TRBJ1-2, is ETGVTQSPTHLIKTRGQQVTLRCSSQSGHNTVSWYQQALGQGPQFIFQYYREEENGRGNFPPRFSGLQFPNYSSELNVNALELDDSALYLCASSLAGVVYGYTFGSGTRLTVV.

The V and J genes are TRBV19 and TRBJ2-7; D gene ambiguous. Germline V lookup: CDR1 LNHDA, CDR2 SQIVND (reference sequence). The CDR3 has 12 residues. The V end was cut by 8 bases, the J end by 4 bases, with 12 bases between. This CDR3 is CASSQAEYEQYF. CDR3 DNA: TGTGCCAGTTCCCAGGCAGAATACGAGCAGTACTTC.

V and J are TRBV3-1 (or the pseudogene TRBV3-2) and TRBJ2-3; weak D call: TRBD2 (5 bases). V was pared by 2 bases and J by 3 bases, with 12 bases between. The CDR3 length is 15 residues. The germline CDR1 and CDR2 sequences are LGHDT and YNNKEL (reference sequence). The CDR3 nucleotides are TGTGCCAGCAGCCAATACGAGGGAGTGACAGATACGCAGTATTTT. Translated, it gives CASSQYEGVTDTQYF.

This clone was recorded a few times. The chain is built from TRBV3-1 (or the pseudogene TRBV3-2) and TRBJ1-2, with 8 bases aligning to TRBD1. Germline V lookup: CDR1 LGHDT, CDR2 YNNKEL (reference sequence). Trimming removed 2 bases from V and 2 bases from J; junction bases left unmatched: 4. CDR3 length: 15 residues. The CDR3 sequence is CASSQSNRGNYGYTF. CDR3 bases: TGTGCCAGCAGCCAAAGTAACAGGGGGAACTATGGCTACACCTTC.

The rearrangement links TRBV29-1 to TRBJ2-1; 14 bases fit TRBD2. Looked up from germline, CDR1 is SQVTM and CDR2 is ANQGSEA. V shed 8 bases and J 9 bases; nucleotides not matched to a gene: 3. This CDR3 region has 12 residues. CDR3 residues: CSSGLAGAEQFF. The CDR3, as DNA: TGCAGCTCGGGACTAGCGGGAGCTGAGCAGTTCTTC.

The V gene is TRBV7-9, the J gene TRBJ2-7; D is perhaps TRBD1 (5 bases). The CDR3 runs 14 residues. Germline-derived CDR1 and CDR2 are SEHNR and FQNEAQ (reference sequence). Trimming took off 3 bases at V and 0 bases at J, with 9 bases between the two ends. The CDR3 loop reads CASSFDSVSYEQYF. The DNA for the CDR3 is TGTGCCAGCAGCTTCGACAGCGTCTCCTACGAGCAGTACTTC.

The chain joins TRBV12-3 or TRBV12-4 to TRBJ2-3, with D unresolved. The CDR3 has 11 amino acids. V gave up 8 bases and J gave up 2 bases, with 5 bases separating them. CDR3 region: CASQITDTQYF. The CDR3, as DNA: TGTGCCAGCCAGATCACAGATACGCAGTATTTT.

V is TRBV29-1 and J is TRBJ2-1; possibly TRBD1 for D (6 bases). This CDR3 has 15 residues. CDR1 SQVTM and CDR2 ANQGSEA come from the germline V gene. V was pared by 4 bases and J by 0 bases, with 13 bases between. CDR3 amino acids: CSVGQGFGSYNEQFF. The CDR3 DNA sequence: TGCAGCGTTGGCCAGGGGTTTGGCTCCTACAATGAGCAGTTCTTC.

The chain joins TRBV12-3 or TRBV12-4 to TRBJ2-1; weak D call: TRBD1 (6 bases). The ends were cut back, 5 bases at V and 9 bases at J, with 14 bases in the middle. This CDR3 has 13 residues. This chain's CDR3 is CASSTQGGGEQFF. The CDR3 DNA reads TGTGCCAGCAGTACACAGGGTGGCGGTGAGCAGTTCTTC.

The chain recombines TRBV4-1 with TRBJ2-7, with 9 bases fitting TRBD2. With 0 bases clipped from V and 5 bases from J, the junction kept 5 bases outside the gene matches. In germline, CDR1 is MGHRA, CDR2 YSYEKL. The CDR3 is 15 amino acids. CDR3 in DNA: TGCGCCAGCAGCCAAGAAGGCGGGAGGGCCGACGAGCAGTACTTC. As protein: CASSQEGGRADEQYF.

The rearrangement joins TRBV10-3 to TRBJ1-5, with 8 bases matching TRBD1. Germline loops: CDR1 ENHRY, CDR2 SYGVKD. The CDR3 runs to 14 residues. The J segment lost 1 base and the V segment lost 10 bases, leaving 6 bases of the junction unmatched. The CDR3 nucleotides read TGTGCCACCCGGACAGGGACCAGCAATCAGCCCCAGCATTTT. Protein: CATRTGTSNQPQHF.